This is a list of T cell receptor beta chains from one sample in a study of cytomegalovirus exposure and HLA in healthy donors. The repertoire was sequenced with immunoSEQ multiplex PCR; TCRdb's copy has only in-frame clones and lacks some. The repertoire holds roughly 170,000 clones, with under 85% as singletons. The specimen was PBMCs. The receptors here all came from a man aged 50-59 years in good health and CMV-seronegative. The CDR3 runs from the conserved cysteine through the conserved F or W. D genes are given only for firm matches. Not every row has a clone size; where given, it reads once, few, many or a size class.

cdr3_aa cdr3_nt j_call v_call d_call clone_size
CASSPGTAGEKLFF TGTGCCAGCAGCCCAGGCACCGCGGGTGAAAAACTGTTTTTT TRBJ1-4 TRBV7-2 . .
CASSPRLGLGNTEAFF TGCGCCAGCAGCCCCAGACTAGGTTTGGGGAACACTGAAGCTTTCTTT TRBJ1-1 TRBV5-1 . .
CATSRSGTGFNYGYTF TGTGCCACCAGCAGATCCGGGACAGGGTTTAACTATGGCTACACCTTC TRBJ1-2 TRBV15 TRBD1 .
CASSLTGVRSPLHF TGTGCCAGCAGCTTGACAGGGGTACGGTCACCCCTCCACTTT TRBJ1-6 TRBV7-9 TRBD1 .
CASRSGGTASNQPQHF TGTGCCAGCAGGTCCGGCGGGACAGCTAGCAATCAGCCCCAGCATTTT TRBJ1-5 TRBV5-6 TRBD1 .
CTSRGSSIRTSGRSSTDTQYF TGCACCAGCAGGGGATCCTCCATCCGGACTAGCGGGAGGTCTAGCACAGATACGCAGTATTTT TRBJ2-3 TRBV1 . .
CASSGWGGLANVLTF TGTGCCAGCAGCGGATGGGGAGGGTTGGCCAACGTCCTGACTTTC TRBJ2-6 TRBV7-2 TRBD2 .
CASSLGPGGSEKLFF TGTGCCAGCAGCTTAGGTCCAGGGGGCTCTGAAAAACTGTTTTTT TRBJ1-4 TRBV7-9 TRBD1 .
CASHRDSYEQYF TGTGCCAGCCACAGGGACTCCTACGAGCAGTACTTC TRBJ2-7 TRBV2 . .
CASSPSGGAYEQYF TGTGCCAGCAGCCCTAGCGGGGGGGCCTACGAGCAGTACTTC TRBJ2-7 TRBV14 TRBD2 few
CASSSNSNPRKLFF TGTGCCAGCAGTTCTAATTCAAACCCTCGAAAACTATTTTTT TRBJ1-4 TRBV28 . .
CASSPLGSGGADTQYF TGTGCCAGCAGCCCCCTCGGTAGCGGGGGGGCAGATACGCAGTATTTT TRBJ2-3 TRBV25-1 TRBD2 .
CASSLGTGMNYGYTF TGTGCCAGCTCACTCGGGACAGGGATGAACTATGGCTACACCTTC TRBJ1-2 TRBV18 TRBD1 .
CASSSGTKLGEQYF TGTGCCAGCAGCTCCGGGACTAAGCTGGGAGAGCAGTACTTC TRBJ2-7 TRBV7-2 TRBD2 .
CASSMVGQGQPQHF TGTGCCAGTAGTATGGTGGGGCAGGGACAGCCCCAGCATTTT TRBJ1-5 TRBV19 . .
CAINAGVASYEQYF TGTGCCATCAACGCAGGGGTGGCTTCCTACGAGCAGTACTTC TRBJ2-7 TRBV10-3 . .
CASRWKTGVEKNEKLFF TGTGCCAGCAGGTGGAAGACAGGGGTGGAAAAAAATGAAAAACTGTTTTTT TRBJ1-4 TRBV9 TRBD1 .
CASSPYGGWEQFF TGTGCCAGCAGCCCCTACGGGGGGTGGGAGCAGTTCTTC TRBJ2-1 TRBV7-2 TRBD2 .
CASADRFVQPQHF TGTGCCAGCGCTGACAGGTTTGTACAGCCCCAGCATTTT TRBJ1-5 TRBV6-1 . .
CASSLQGGYEQYF TGTGCCAGCAGCCTCCAGGGTGGATACGAGCAGTACTTC TRBJ2-7 TRBV4-2 . .
CASSRTLTSYEQYF TGTGCCAGCTCAAGAACTCTTACCTCCTACGAGCAGTACTTC TRBJ2-7 TRBV18 . .
CASCWASGKEGQFF TGTGCCAGCTGTTGGGCTAGCGGGAAGGAAGGGCAGTTCTTC TRBJ2-1 TRBV2 TRBD2 .
CATRRGSNTGELFF TGTGCCACTCGGCGGGGATCGAACACCGGGGAGCTGTTTTTT TRBJ2-2 TRBV19 . .
CASSYSPGRNTEAFF TGTGCCAGCAGTTACTCCCCGGGTAGGAACACTGAAGCTTTCTTT TRBJ1-1 TRBV6-5 . few
CASLGLARETQYF TGCGCCAGCCTGGGACTAGCGCGAGAGACCCAGTACTTC TRBJ2-5 TRBV10-1 TRBD2 .
CSVCGSAKNIQYF TGCAGCGTTTGCGGATCAGCCAAAAACATTCAGTACTTC TRBJ2-4 TRBV29-1 . .
CASSIGRSLYGYTF TGTGCCAGTAGTATTGGCAGATCGCTCTATGGCTACACCTTC TRBJ1-2 TRBV19 . .
CASSYGGSHTDTQYF TGTGCCAGCAGTTATGGCGGGAGCCATACAGATACGCAGTATTTT TRBJ2-3 TRBV6-6 TRBD2 .
CASSPRQGLQETQYF TGCGCCAGCAGCCCCAGACAGGGACTTCAGGAGACCCAGTACTTC TRBJ2-5 TRBV5-1 . .
CASRAGGVGETQYF TGTGCCAGCAGGGCAGGGGGTGTCGGGGAGACCCAGTACTTC TRBJ2-5 TRBV6-5 TRBD1 .
CASTPAGAEAYNEQFF TGTGCCAGCACCCCGGCCGGAGCGGAGGCCTACAATGAGCAGTTCTTC TRBJ2-1 TRBV28 . .
CASSLTEGNTEAFF TGTGCCAGCAGCCTAACCGAGGGGAACACTGAAGCTTTCTTT TRBJ1-1 TRBV6-5 . .
CASSYDWTGKGEQFF TGTGCCAGCAGTTACGACTGGACAGGGAAGGGTGAGCAGTTCTTC TRBJ2-1 TRBV27 TRBD1 .
CASSQLAGAVAGELFF TGTGCCAGCAGCCAACTAGCGGGAGCGGTCGCCGGGGAGCTGTTTTTT TRBJ2-2 TRBV7-9 TRBD2 .
CASRPRGLASETQYF TGTGCCAGCAGGCCGCGCGGACTAGCTTCGGAGACCCAGTACTTC TRBJ2-5 TRBV2 TRBD2 .
CALQRVRVTEAFF TGTGCCCTCCAAAGGGTCAGGGTCACTGAAGCTTTCTTT TRBJ1-1 TRBV30 . few
CASSSGLAGVTSGNTQYF TGTGCCAGCAGTTCGGGACTAGCGGGAGTAACTTCAGGAAATACGCAGTATTTT TRBJ2-3 TRBV5-4 TRBD2 .
CASSFGTGETNYGYTF TGTGCCAGCAGCTTTGGGACAGGCGAAACCAACTATGGCTACACCTTC TRBJ1-2 TRBV13 TRBD1 .
CASSPRDTKLYGYTF TGTGCCAGTAGTCCCCGGGACACAAAACTCTATGGCTACACCTTC TRBJ1-2 TRBV19 . .
CASSPPSVKGLYGYTF TGTGCCAGCTCACCACCATCGGTGAAGGGGCTCTATGGCTACACCTTC TRBJ1-2 TRBV18 . .
CASSLAGGSGETQYF TGTGCCAGCAGCCTAGCGGGAGGGTCGGGGGAGACCCAGTACTTC TRBJ2-5 TRBV11-3 TRBD2 .
CASSLASGVTEAFF TGTGCCAGCAGCTTAGCTTCGGGGGTCACTGAAGCTTTCTTT TRBJ1-1 TRBV7-9 . .
CASSLVQGNNSPLHF TGTGCCAGCAGTTTAGTGCAGGGCAATAATTCACCCCTCCACTTT TRBJ1-6 TRBV27 . .
CASIAPIGTMNTEAFF TGTGCCAGCATAGCCCCCATCGGTACGATGAACACTGAAGCTTTCTTT TRBJ1-1 TRBV6-6 . few
CASSLIGEAQYF TGTGCCAGCAGCTTAATTGGAGAGGCCCAGTACTTC TRBJ2-5 TRBV7-9 . .
CASRRQDHGYTF TGTGCCAGCAGGAGACAGGACCATGGCTACACCTTC TRBJ1-2 TRBV6-6 . few
CASSLSGTLDNEQFF TGCGCCAGCAGTTTGTCCGGGACTCTCGACAATGAGCAGTTCTTC TRBJ2-1 TRBV5-1 . .
CASSANTKVNTGELFF TGTGCCAGCAGTGCCAATACTAAGGTCAACACCGGGGAGCTGTTTTTT TRBJ2-2 TRBV6-4 . .
CASSPGLITYEQYF TGTGCTAGCAGCCCAGGGTTAATTACCTACGAGCAGTACTTC TRBJ2-7 TRBV7-7 . once
CASSPEAKNIQYF TGTGCCAGCAGCCCAGAAGCCAAAAACATTCAGTACTTC TRBJ2-4 TRBV5-4 . .
CASSLRRALSTDTQYF TGTGCCAGCAGCCTACGCCGAGCCCTAAGCACAGATACGCAGTATTTT TRBJ2-3 TRBV7-8 . .
CASSFWAGGNSPLHF TGTGCCAGCAGCTTCTGGGCGGGGGGGAATTCACCCCTCCACTTT TRBJ1-6 TRBV5-6 . .
CASSLPTSSGNTIYF TGCGCCAGCAGCTTGCCCACCAGCTCTGGAAACACCATATATTTT TRBJ1-3 TRBV5-1 . .